Presented here are 21 T cell receptor beta chains from one specimen sequenced in a study of T cells in Graves' hyperthyroidism and ophthalmopathy (dated by TCRdb to the late 2010s). The library was obtained by multiplex PCR. The listed sequencing device is Illumina HiSeq 2000. The TCR beta CDR3 regions were amplified from RNA transcripts. A first-round RT-PCR of the TCR CDR3 used the HTBI primer set with the Qiagen OneStep RT-PCR kit. The public reads were reprocessed in TCRdb via fastp at Q25 and MiXCR, keeping in-frame beta chains. When rows share a CDR3 protein, they turn into one entry using the most common DNA and genes. The sample table shows roughly 400,000 distinct CDR3 sequences, and more than 13% are seen once. Jointly, the top ten make up 25% to 30% of the sample. The sequenced sample consisted of blood. All receptors come from a man aged 50 or older with Graves' ophthalmopathy.

Many counts were recorded for this clonotype. The chain recombines TRBV20-1 with TRBJ1-2; D ambiguous. Germline values: CDR1 DFQATT, CDR2 SNEGSKA (reference sequence). CDR3 size: 13 residues. Trimming stripped 4 bases from V and 6 bases from J, with 15 bases between. The CDR3 DNA follows: TGCAGTGCTATAACCGGTTCTATGAATGGCTACACCTTC. Its translation is CSAITGSMNGYTF.

The gene calls are TRBV7-2 and TRBJ2-1, with a weak D call TRBD2 (6 bases). V lost 1 base and J 3 bases, leaving 7 bases between the germline ends. Per germline, CDR1 SGHTA and CDR2 FQGNSA. The CDR3 is 14 amino acids. CDR3 nucleotide sequence: TGTGCCAGCAGCTTAGGGCGGGACTACAATGAGCAGTTCTTC. Amino acids: CASSLGRDYNEQFF.

This clonotype showed up many times. The V gene is TRBV5-6, the J gene TRBJ1-1; 8 bases line up with TRBD1. Looked up from germline, CDR1 is SGHDT and CDR2 is YYEEEE. This CDR3 comprises 15 residues. The trim removed 5 bases at V and 0 bases at J, leaving 6 bases unmatched. The CDR3 DNA reads TGTGCCAGCAGACAGAACAGGGGGTTGAACACTGAAGCTTTCTTT. It yields the protein CASRQNRGLNTEAFF.

In this sample, this clonotype turned up many times. The chain couples TRBV12-3 or TRBV12-4 to TRBJ2-5, with a weak D call TRBD2 (6 bases). Trimming cost V 7 bases and J 0 bases, with 12 bases left between them. The CDR3 is 14 amino acids. The CDR3, as DNA: TGTGCCAGCACCACAGCGGGCTACCAAGAGACCCAGTACTTC. Its protein product is CASTTAGYQETQYF.

This chain joins TRBV20-1 and TRBJ2-1; no clear D. Germline lookup yields CDR1 DFQATT and CDR2 SNEGSKA (reference sequence). V shed 1 base and J shed 0 bases, with 10 bases lying between them. The CDR3 is 15 amino acids. CDR3 bases: TGCAGTGCTAGAGTTCGCGGAAGCTCCTACAATGAGCAGTTCTTC. This encodes CSARVRGSSYNEQFF.

This clonotype was observed at least ten times. The V gene is TRBV7-3, the J gene TRBJ2-3, with TRBD1 matching over 7 bases. The CDR3 is 15 residues long. J gave up 5 bases and V 5 bases, and 10 bases lay outside the gene matches. Germline V lookup: CDR1 SGHTA, CDR2 FQGTGA. The CDR3 DNA reads as TGTGCCAGCAGCCAGACGACAGGGCATGGAGATACGCAGTATTTT. Amino acids: CASSQTTGHGDTQYF.

Only a few counts were recorded for this clonotype. The chain uses TRBV6-4 and TRBJ2-2; no firm D call. V lost 3 bases to trimming and J lost 3 bases, with 5 bases between them. The CDR3 extends over 13 amino acids. Germline CDR1 is MRHNA and CDR2 is SNTAGT. This CDR3 is CASSDEDTGELFF. CDR3 DNA: TGTGCCAGCAGTGATGAGGACACCGGGGAGCTGTTTTTT.

The V call is TRBV7-8, the J call TRBJ2-2, with unresolved D. Germline assignment: CDR1 SGHVS and CDR2 FQNEAQ. The CDR3 is made up of 14 amino acids. Trimming stripped 0 bases from V and 5 bases from J, with 7 bases between. CDR3 in amino acids: CASSLASLTGELFF. The CDR3, as DNA: TGTGCCAGCAGCTTAGCTAGTTTAACCGGGGAGCTGTTTTTT.

This clonotype was observed many times. This chain connects TRBV20-1 to TRBJ2-1; D is perhaps TRBD1 (6 bases). The CDR3 spans 15 residues. Trimming cost V 0 bases and J 5 bases, with 14 bases left between them. Germline V gene sequence: CDR1 DFQATT, CDR2 SNEGSKA (reference sequence). The CDR3 sequence: CSARDPQGWDNEQFF. The CDR3 nucleotides are TGCAGTGCTAGAGATCCCCAGGGGTGGGACAATGAGCAGTTCTTC.

The V and J genes are TRBV19 and TRBJ1-2, with D tentatively TRBD1 (5 bases). The germline V and J ends were trimmed by 3 bases and 2 bases, with 16 bases remaining between them. CDR3 length: 16 amino acids. Looked up from germline, CDR1 is LNHDA and CDR2 is SQIVND (reference sequence). CDR3 in DNA: TGTGCCAGTAGTATCGCGATCGGCGGGGCCAACTATGGCTACACCTTC. Amino acid sequence: CASSIAIGGANYGYTF.

Only a few counts were recorded for this clonotype. The J gene is TRBJ1-1, the V gene TRBV19, with D possibly TRBD1 on 6 matching bases. Trimming cost V 8 bases and J 6 bases, with 13 bases left between them. The CDR3 totals 12 residues. CDR1 LNHDA and CDR2 SQIVND come from the germline V gene (reference sequence). CDR3 sequence reads: CASEGGLAEAFF. The CDR3 region has the DNA TGTGCCAGTGAGGGGGGCTTGGCTGAAGCTTTCTTT.

This clonotype was seen ten or more times. The chain combines TRBV5-1 with TRBJ2-1; 10 bases line up with TRBD2. Germline-derived CDR1 and CDR2 are SGHRS and YFSETQ. This CDR3 contains 18 residues. V lost 3 bases, J lost 7 bases, and 16 bases stayed unmatched. The CDR3 coding sequence is TGCGCCAGCAGCTCCAAACCGCAATCTAGCGGGAGTGGGAATGAGCAGTTCTTC. This encodes CASSSKPQSSGSGNEQFF.

The genes are TRBV7-9 and TRBJ2-7; a weak D match, TRBD1 (6 bases). This CDR3 has 12 residues. The germline V gene encodes CDR1 SEHNR and CDR2 FQNEAQ (reference sequence). Trimming left V 6 bases short and J 9 bases short, with 15 bases between. The chain's CDR3 is CASSLSEGVQYF. In DNA form, the CDR3 reads TGTGCCAGCAGTTTGAGCGAGGGGGTGCAGTACTTC. The variable domain in full, with the rest retrieved from reference TRBV7-9 and TRBJ2-7, is DTGVSQNPRHKITKRGQNVTFRCDPISEHNRLYWYRQTLGQGPEFLTYFQNEAQLEKSRLLSDRFSAERPKGSFSTLEIQRTEQGDSAMYLCASSLSEGVQYFGPGTRLTVT.

This clonotype was recorded at least ten times. The chain recombines TRBV29-1 with TRBJ2-1; TRBD1 agrees at 8 bases. CDR3 length: 15 residues. Trimming removed 3 bases from V and 6 bases from J; junction bases left unmatched: 10. Germline V lookup: CDR1 SQVTM, CDR2 ANQGSEA. CDR3 sequence: CSVDERQGHRNEQFF. Written as DNA, the CDR3 is TGCAGCGTTGACGAGCGACAGGGGCATCGCAATGAGCAGTTCTTC.

This clonotype has just a few counts. The chain employs TRBV10-3 and TRBJ1-2, with D perhaps TRBD1 (5 bases). Germline loops: CDR1 ENHRY, CDR2 SYGVKD. The CDR3 is 13 amino acids. Trimming removed 0 bases from V and 6 bases from J, with 8 bases in between. In DNA, the CDR3 is TGTGCCATCAGTGAGTCTGCAGGGCATGGCTACACCTTC. This translates into CAISESAGHGYTF.

CDR3 protein: CASTSNRADEQYF. For the CDR3, the DNA is TGTGCCAGCACCTCGAACAGGGCAGACGAGCAGTACTTC. This chain joins TRBV2 and TRBJ2-7, with a tentative D call TRBD1 (6 bases). The germline CDR1 and CDR2 sequences are SNHLY and FYNNEI. The length of the CDR3 is 13 residues. Trimming cost V 7 bases and J 5 bases, with 15 bases left between them.

Ten or more counts support this clonotype. The rearrangement uses TRBV2 and TRBJ2-1; D ambiguous. V lost 6 bases and J 5 bases, leaving 11 bases between the germline ends. CDR3 length: 13 amino acids. Germline CDR1 and CDR2: SNHLY and FYNNEI. CDR3 protein: CASSQTRNNEQFF. CDR3 nucleotides: TGTGCCAGCAGCCAAACCCGGAACAATGAGCAGTTCTTC.

This clonotype was recorded many times. V and J are TRBV7-9 and TRBJ1-2; possibly TRBD1 for D (6 bases). Trimming shortened V by 5 bases and J by 4 bases, and 17 bases separated the two germline ends. From germline, CDR1 is SEHNR and CDR2 FQNEAQ (reference sequence). CDR3 length: 15 residues. As DNA, the CDR3 is TGTGCCAGCAGCGCTGCAAGGACAGCGGTCTATGGCTACACCTTC. This gives the protein CASSAARTAVYGYTF.

Many counts were recorded for this clonotype. The CDR3 loop is CSAGGGGLGATDTQYF. DNA of the CDR3: TGCAGTGCTGGTGGAGGGGGGTTGGGGGCCACAGATACGCAGTATTTT. The chain is built from TRBV20-1 and TRBJ2-3; D is possibly TRBD1 or TRBD2 (6 bases each). This CDR3 has 16 amino acids. Trimming took 5 bases from V and 2 from J, leaving 20 bases between them. Germline CDR1 is DFQATT and CDR2 is SNEGSKA (reference sequence).

This clonotype was observed many times. In DNA form, the CDR3 reads TGCGCCAGCAGCTTGGGCCAGGCATCCAAAAACATTCAGTACTTC. Its protein is CASSLGQASKNIQYF. V gene TRBV5-1 combines with J gene TRBJ2-4; no clear D. From germline, CDR1 is SGHRS and CDR2 YFSETQ. Between the trimmed V and J ends, which lost 0 bases and 2 bases, there was a span of 9 bases. The CDR3 covers 15 residues. Supplemented by reference TRBV5-1 and TRBJ2-4, the full variable domain reads KAGVTQTPRYLIKTRGQQVTLSCSPISGHRSVSWYQQTPGQGLQFLFEYFSETQRNKGNFPGRFSGRQFSNSRSEMNVSTLELGDSALYLCASSLGQASKNIQYFGAGTRLSVL.

This clonotype was counted at least ten times. The rearrangement uses TRBV15 and TRBJ2-5; TRBD2 is a possible D gene (6 bases). In germline, CDR1 is LNHNV, CDR2 YYDKDF (reference sequence). The V gene lost 1 base and the J gene lost 4 bases, with 10 bases spanning the gap. This CDR3 comprises 14 residues. CDR3 nucleotide sequence: TGTGCCACCAGCAGAGCGGGGGTCCGAGAGACCCAGTACTTC. Translating gives CATSRAGVRETQYF.